What follows are 30 T cell receptor beta chains derived from one specimen sequenced in a study of blood T cell repertoires in COVID-19. Libraries were prepared by immunoSEQ multiplex PCR; TCRdb keeps only in-frame clonotypes and omits some of them. The data hold 350,000 to 500,000 clones, with 70% to 90% observed a single time. The sample taken for sequencing was peripheral blood. The source is a man aged 18-30 years with COVID-19, enrolled during active disease.

The chain uses TRBV11-1 and TRBJ2-5; TRBD2 agrees at 7 bases. The germline gives CDR1 SGHAT, CDR2 FQDESV (reference sequence). Trimming cost V 5 bases and J 5 bases; bases outside gene matches: 11. There are 15 residues in the CDR3. CDR3 DNA: TGTGCCAGCAGCCTGAGTCCTACCGGGGGGGAGACCCAGTACTTC. Translated, it gives CASSLSPTGGETQYF.

V is TRBV3-1 (or the pseudogene TRBV3-2) and J is TRBJ2-1; no reliable D call. Trimming took 3 bases from V and 11 from J, leaving 14 bases between them. The CDR3 runs to 13 residues. CDR1 and CDR2 (germline): LGHDT, YNNKEL (reference sequence). CDR3 sequence (DNA): TGTGCCAGCAGCCAGCAGGAAAGTGGCAAGCAGTTCTTC. It yields the protein CASSQQESGKQFF.

Only one count was recorded for this clone. The chain couples TRBV2 to TRBJ2-7, with D perhaps TRBD1 (5 bases). The germline CDR1 and CDR2 sequences are SNHLY and FYNNEI. Trimming removed 5 bases at V and 3 bases at J, with 11 bases between. The CDR3 length is 13 residues. Written as DNA, the CDR3 is TGTGCCAGCAGTTCCCAGGGCCACTACGAGCAGTACTTC. It yields the protein CASSSQGHYEQYF.

This clone has only one observation. The chain recombines TRBV7-8 with TRBJ2-7, with D possibly being TRBD1 (10 bases). Trimming stripped 3 bases from V and 2 bases from J, with 17 bases between. Germline V gene data show CDR1 as SGHVS and CDR2 as FQNEAQ. This CDR3 is built from 16 residues. CDR3 sequence reads: CASSFLAGQGTYEQYF. As DNA, the CDR3 is TGTGCCAGCAGCTTTCTAGCGGGACAGGGGACCTACGAGCAGTACTTC.

The chain joins TRBV27 to TRBJ2-7; 8 bases are a match to TRBD2. The CDR3 consists of 16 residues. Germline values: CDR1 MNHEY, CDR2 SMNVEV (reference sequence). Unmatched junction bases numbered 5, after V lost 0 bases and J lost 1 base. The CDR3 spells CASSLSGGGLSYEQYF. As DNA, the CDR3 is TGTGCCAGCAGTTTATCCGGGGGGGGATTATCCTACGAGCAGTACTTC.

The rearrangement links TRBV7-9 to TRBJ1-2, with TRBD1 as a possible D gene (6 bases). The germline gives CDR1 SEHNR, CDR2 FQNEAQ (reference sequence). This CDR3 has 19 amino acids. V lost 3 bases, J lost 0 bases, and 23 bases lay in between. The CDR3 sequence: CASSFVGVRQGWTNYGYTF. The CDR3 DNA is TGTGCCAGCAGCTTTGTGGGAGTGCGGCAGGGGTGGACTAACTATGGCTACACCTTC. The variable domain in full, completed from reference TRBV7-9 and TRBJ1-2, reads DTGVSQNPRHKITKRGQNVTFRCDPISEHNRLYWYRQTLGQGPEFLTYFQNEAQLEKSRLLSDRFSAERPKGSFSTLEIQRTEQGDSAMYLCASSFVGVRQGWTNYGYTFGSGTRLTVV.

The V and J genes are TRBV29-1 and TRBJ1-1; D remains ambiguous. CDR1 and CDR2 (germline): SQVTM, ANQGSEA. CDR3 length equals 14 residues. The V end was cut by 3 bases, the J end by 4 bases, with 15 bases between. For the CDR3, the DNA is TGCAGCGTTGAGTTACCCCACCGGTTCACTGAAGCTTTCTTT. It yields the protein CSVELPHRFTEAFF. Combining the CDR3 with reference TRBV29-1 and TRBJ1-1 gives the whole variable domain SAVISQKPSRDICQRGTSLTIQCQVDSQVTMMFWYRQQPGQSLTLIATANQGSEATYESGFVIDKFPISRPNLTFSTLTVSNMSPEDSSIYLCSVELPHRFTEAFFGQGTRLTVV.

This chain uses TRBV29-1 with TRBJ2-5; 12 nucleotides agree with TRBD2. The germline V gene encodes CDR1 SQVTM and CDR2 ANQGSEA. This CDR3 comprises 15 residues. J was trimmed by 7 bases and V by 5 bases; bases with no gene match: 11. Written as DNA, the CDR3 is TGCAGCGTTCACCTAGCGGGGGGGTCCGATTGGACCCAGTACTTC. It encodes CSVHLAGGSDWTQYF.

The V and J genes are TRBV18 and TRBJ1-1; D uncertain. There are 12 residues in the CDR3. V was clipped by 5 bases and J by 4 bases, with 8 bases between them. CDR1 and CDR2 (germline): KGHSH, LQKENI. The CDR3 is CASSVYSTEAFF. CDR3 bases: TGTGCCAGCTCAGTTTACAGCACTGAAGCTTTCTTT.

This clone was seen only a few times. This sequence joins TRBV20-1 and TRBJ2-3; D is unresolved. The CDR3 spans 12 residues. V lost 3 bases and J lost 4, with 8 bases in between. Germline lookup yields CDR1 DFQATT and CDR2 SNEGSKA (reference sequence). The CDR3 sequence is CSASTSADTQYF. In DNA, the CDR3 is TGCAGTGCTAGTACGAGCGCAGATACGCAGTATTTT.

The chain is built from TRBV15 and TRBJ2-5; TRBD1 aligns across 7 bases. The CDR3 spans 14 residues. The V segment lost 4 bases and the J segment 3 bases; nucleotides outside the gene matches: 5. Germline V gives CDR1 LNHNV, CDR2 YYDKDF (reference sequence). DNA for the CDR3: TGTGCCACCAGCAAGAGACAGGGAGAAGAGACCCAGTACTTC. It codes for CATSKRQGEETQYF.

This clone showed up just once. The chain joins TRBV11-2 to TRBJ2-5; possibly TRBD1 for D (5 bases). CDR3 length equals 15 residues. The germline V gene encodes CDR1 SGHAT and CDR2 FQNNGV. V lost 5 bases to trimming and J lost 4 bases, with 17 bases between them. In nucleotides, the CDR3 is TGTGCCAGCAGCCCCGGTGGTGGGGCCCCAGAGACCCAGTACTTC. Protein product: CASSPGGGAPETQYF.

This chain links TRBV3-1 (or the pseudogene TRBV3-2) with TRBJ1-2; D remains unclear. The germline V gene has CDR1 LGHDT and CDR2 YNNKEL (reference sequence). The CDR3 is 15 amino acids. Trimming took off 0 bases at V and 4 bases at J, with 12 bases between the two ends. The CDR3 region has the DNA TGTGCCAGCAGCCAAGAAGGCAACAGAGCCTATGGCTACACCTTC. Protein product: CASSQEGNRAYGYTF.

The chain carries TRBV3-1 (or the pseudogene TRBV3-2) and TRBJ2-3, with unresolved D. Trimming took off 0 bases at V and 0 bases at J, with 4 bases between the two ends. Germline V CDR1 and CDR2: LGHDT, YNNKEL (reference sequence). The CDR3 covers 14 residues. The CDR3 spells CASSQDPSTDTQYF. CDR3 DNA sequence: TGTGCCAGCAGCCAAGACCCTAGCACAGATACGCAGTATTTT.

CDR3 in DNA: TGTGCCAGTAGTATAAGGGGGACTAGCCCGAATGAGCAGTTCTTC. Residues: CASSIRGTSPNEQFF. This chain uses TRBV19 with TRBJ2-1, with TRBD2 identical over 9 bases. Germline trimming cut 2 bases from V and 7 bases from J; bases unmatched to any gene: 6. The germline V gene has CDR1 LNHDA and CDR2 SQIVND (reference sequence). This CDR3 has 15 residues.

CDR3 bases: TGTGCCAGTAGTACCTCGACAGGGATCGCTGAGCAGTTCTTC. Translated: CASSTSTGIAEQFF. V gene TRBV19 combines with J gene TRBJ2-1, with 7 bases that match TRBD1. The CDR3 totals 14 residues. Losses at the gene ends were 4 bases for V and 9 bases for J; bases not matched to a gene: 9. Germline V lookup: CDR1 LNHDA, CDR2 SQIVND (reference sequence).

DNA of the CDR3: TGCGCCAGCAGCACATCCGGGACTTTCTCCTACGAGCAGTACTTC. This codes for CASSTSGTFSYEQYF. This sequence joins TRBV5-1 and TRBJ2-7; a weak D match, TRBD2 (6 bases). Trimming left V 4 bases short and J 0 bases short, with 14 bases between. The germline V gene has CDR1 SGHRS and CDR2 YFSETQ. The CDR3 extends over 15 amino acids.

This clone was observed at least ten times. This rearrangement joins TRBV4-2 to TRBJ2-3; TRBD2 is a possible D gene (6 bases). The ends were cut back, 4 bases at V and 1 base at J, with 27 bases in the middle. The CDR3 covers 20 residues. Germline lookup yields CDR1 LGHNA and CDR2 YNFKEQ. CDR3 loop: CASSPPRIADQWGGTDTQYF. For the CDR3, the DNA is TGTGCCAGCAGCCCCCCCAGGATAGCGGACCAATGGGGGGGCACAGATACGCAGTATTTT.

The rearrangement joins TRBV19 to TRBJ1-1; TRBD1 matches at 9 bases. The V segment lost 5 bases and the J segment 2 bases; nucleotides outside the gene matches: 3. Germline V gives CDR1 LNHDA, CDR2 SQIVND (reference sequence). The CDR3 is made up of 14 amino acids. The CDR3 loop is CASSEGQGNTEAFF. The CDR3 bases are TGTGCCAGTAGTGAGGGACAGGGAAACACTGAAGCTTTCTTT.

V gene TRBV7-9 combines with J gene TRBJ2-2, with TRBD1 matching 9 bases. J lost 5 bases, V lost 0 bases, and 4 bases had no gene match. CDR1 SEHNR and CDR2 FQNEAQ come from the germline V gene (reference sequence). This CDR3 spans 16 amino acids. The CDR3 DNA is TGTGCCAGCAGCTTAGCCGGACAGGGGATGACCGGGGAGCTGTTTTTT. Encoded protein: CASSLAGQGMTGELFF. The whole variable domain, remainder taken from reference TRBV7-9 and TRBJ2-2, is DTGVSQNPRHKITKRGQNVTFRCDPISEHNRLYWYRQTLGQGPEFLTYFQNEAQLEKSRLLSDRFSAERPKGSFSTLEIQRTEQGDSAMYLCASSLAGQGMTGELFFGEGSRLTVL.

V usage is TRBV7-9 and J usage is TRBJ2-5, with 9 bases fitting TRBD2. Germline V gene lookup returns CDR1 SEHNR and CDR2 FQNEAQ (reference sequence). The CDR3 has 15 amino acids. The V segment lost 5 bases and the J segment 2 bases; nucleotides outside the gene matches: 6. CDR3 bases: TGTGCCAGCAGCCCCGCGGGAGGGGGTCAAGAGACCCAGTACTTC. It encodes CASSPAGGGQETQYF.

This clone occurred a few times. CDR3 sequence (DNA): TGTGCCAGCAGCTTAGCAGGGGCCGGGGAGCTGTTTTTT. Encoded protein: CASSLAGAGELFF. This rearrangement joins TRBV7-9 to TRBJ2-2, with D possibly matching TRBD1 (5 bases). This CDR3 comprises 13 residues. Germline CDR1 SEHNR, CDR2 FQNEAQ (reference sequence). V was clipped by 0 bases and J by 6 bases, with 5 bases between them. Variable domain in full (rest from reference TRBV7-9 and TRBJ2-2): DTGVSQNPRHKITKRGQNVTFRCDPISEHNRLYWYRQTLGQGPEFLTYFQNEAQLEKSRLLSDRFSAERPKGSFSTLEIQRTEQGDSAMYLCASSLAGAGELFFGEGSRLTVL.

The genes are TRBV5-8 and TRBJ1-2, with D unresolved. Trimming removed 3 bases from V and 4 bases from J, with 13 bases in between. The CDR3 runs to 14 residues. Germline CDR1 reads SGHTS; CDR2 reads YDEGEE. The CDR3 loop is CASSSREAGYGYTF. The CDR3 DNA reads TGTGCCAGCAGCTCGCGGGAGGCTGGCTATGGCTACACCTTC.

The chain uses TRBV5-4 and TRBJ1-1; D remains unclear. This CDR3 is built from 12 residues. The V gene's germline CDR1 is SGHNT and CDR2 YYREEE (reference sequence). V was cut by 4 bases and J by 7 bases, with 11 bases left in between. The CDR3 DNA sequence: TGTGCCAGCAGCCTCGGGTCTTTTGAAGCTTTCTTT. Protein sequence: CASSLGSFEAFF.

The chain recombines TRBV11-2 with TRBJ2-2, with 8 bases matching TRBD2. The CDR3 sequence is 15 residues long. The ends lost 0 bases at V and 7 bases at J; junction bases unmatched: 4. Germline lookup yields CDR1 SGHAT and CDR2 FQNNGV. The DNA for the CDR3 is TGTGCCAGCAGCTTAGATCGCGGGAGGATCGGGGAGCTGTTTTTT. As protein: CASSLDRGRIGELFF.

This chain links TRBV10-3 with TRBJ2-1; 12 positions agree with TRBD2. CDR1 and CDR2 from the germline V gene are ENHRY and SYGVKD. The CDR3 extends over 16 amino acids. Unmatched junction bases numbered 17, after V lost 10 bases and J lost 10 bases. For the CDR3, the DNA is TGTGCCACGAAAGACTCTAGCGGGGGGGCCGGGGACGAGCAGTTCTTC. Translating gives CATKDSSGGAGDEQFF.

This chain connects TRBV3-1 (or the pseudogene TRBV3-2) to TRBJ1-1, with 9 bases fitting TRBD1. The CDR3 extends over 16 amino acids. Trimming at V came to 1 base and at J to 0 bases, leaving 3 bases not matched to a gene. CDR1 is LGHDT and CDR2 is YNNKEL in the germline V gene (reference sequence). The CDR3 loop reads CASSQGQGGMNTEAFF. The CDR3, as DNA: TGTGCCAGCAGCCAAGGACAGGGGGGAATGAACACTGAAGCTTTCTTT.

The rearrangement joins TRBV20-1 to TRBJ2-3; D may be TRBD2 (6 bases). The V gene's germline CDR1 is DFQATT and CDR2 SNEGSKA (reference sequence). CDR3 size: 13 residues. V lost 3 bases and J lost 4, with 11 bases in between. The CDR3 region is CSASLPGADTQYF. CDR3 nucleotide sequence: TGCAGTGCTAGTCTCCCGGGAGCAGATACGCAGTATTTT.

The chain couples TRBV27 to TRBJ1-5; D is unresolved. V shed 5 bases and J shed 6 bases, with 11 bases lying between them. Germline CDR1 is MNHEY and CDR2 is SMNVEV (reference sequence). The CDR3 spans 13 residues. DNA of the CDR3: TGTGCCAGCAGTCTAAGAGGTGGTCAGCCCCAGCATTTT. Its translation is CASSLRGGQPQHF.

This clone showed up just a few times. This sequence joins TRBV19 and TRBJ2-7; 9 bases agree with TRBD1. After removal of 6 bases from V and 3 bases from J, the junction contained 6 bases not matched to a gene. CDR1 and CDR2 (germline): LNHDA, SQIVND (reference sequence). The CDR3 contains 14 residues. CDR3 sequence reads: CASRQGQGLYEQYF. The CDR3, as DNA: TGTGCCAGTAGGCAGGGACAGGGTCTCTACGAGCAGTACTTC.